This TCR beta chain stems from a study of blood T cell repertoires in COVID-19. For the study at large: Both acute and convalescent COVID-19 samples were obtained from the United States, Italy and Spain. T cells, B-cell-depleted T cells, or PBMCs supplied cDNA or gDNA.

The CDR3 is made up of 15 amino acids. V was cut by 3 bases and J by 2 bases, with 14 bases left in between. Looked up from germline, CDR1 is SGDLS and CDR2 is YYNGEE. As originally analysed: Amplification of reference gene primers was used by the study to estimate nucleated cell counts. Libraries were prepared by immunoSEQ multiplex PCR; TCRdb keeps only in-frame clonotypes and omits some of them. That table furnishes V, J and clone size, whereas the DNA furnished D and trimming. The sample gives approximately 250,000 clones, around nine tenths of which show up once; about 8.6% is in the top ten. The chain carries TRBV9 and TRBJ1-2; D might be TRBD1 (5 bases). Sequenced input: peripheral blood. This sequence originates from a man aged 40-55 years with active or convalescent COVID-19. The CDR3 nucleotides read TGTGCCAGCAGCGGGGCCAGACAGTGGAACTATGGCTACACCTTC. It is translated as CASSGARQWNYGYTF. Looking up the rest from reference TRBV9 and TRBJ1-2 gives the full variable domain: DSGVTQTPKHLITATGQRVTLRCSPRSGDLSVYWYQQSLDQGLQFLIQYYNGEERAKGNILERFSAQQFPDLHSELNLSSLELGDSALYFCASSGARQWNYGYTFGSGTRLTVV.